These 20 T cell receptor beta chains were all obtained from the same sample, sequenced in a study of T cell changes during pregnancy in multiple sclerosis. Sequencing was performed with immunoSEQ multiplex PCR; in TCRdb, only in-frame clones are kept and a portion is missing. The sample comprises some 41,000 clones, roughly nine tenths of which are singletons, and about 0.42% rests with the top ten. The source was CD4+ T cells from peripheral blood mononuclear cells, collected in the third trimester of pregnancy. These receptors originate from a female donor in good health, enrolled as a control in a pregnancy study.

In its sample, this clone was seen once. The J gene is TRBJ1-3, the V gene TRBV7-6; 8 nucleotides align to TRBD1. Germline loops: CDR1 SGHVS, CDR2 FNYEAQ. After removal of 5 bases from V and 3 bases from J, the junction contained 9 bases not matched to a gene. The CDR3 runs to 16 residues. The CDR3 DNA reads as TGTGCCAGCAGCCCCGCGCAGGGGGCGATTGGAAACACCATATATTTT. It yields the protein CASSPAQGAIGNTIYF. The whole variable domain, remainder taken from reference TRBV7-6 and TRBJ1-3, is GAGVSQSPRYKVTKRGQDVALRCDPISGHVSLYWYRQALGQGPEFLTYFNYEAQQDKSGLPNDRFSAERPEGSISTLTIQRTEQRDSAMYRCASSPAQGAIGNTIYFGEGSWLTVV.

The CDR3 DNA is TGTGCCAGCAGCTTTCGGAATGAAAAACTGTTTTTT. Its translation is CASSFRNEKLFF. The genes are TRBV5-8 and TRBJ1-4; D is ambiguous. CDR3 size: 12 residues. V shed 2 bases and J shed 5 bases, with 4 bases lying between them. The germline V gene has CDR1 SGHTS and CDR2 YDEGEE.

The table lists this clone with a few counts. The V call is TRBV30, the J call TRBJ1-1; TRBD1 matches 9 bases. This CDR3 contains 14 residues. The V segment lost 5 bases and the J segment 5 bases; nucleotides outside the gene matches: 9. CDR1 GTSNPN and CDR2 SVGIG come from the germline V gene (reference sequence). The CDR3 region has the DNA TGTGCCTGGGGGACAGGGATCGGCAAAACTGAAGCTTTCTTT. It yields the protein CAWGTGIGKTEAFF.

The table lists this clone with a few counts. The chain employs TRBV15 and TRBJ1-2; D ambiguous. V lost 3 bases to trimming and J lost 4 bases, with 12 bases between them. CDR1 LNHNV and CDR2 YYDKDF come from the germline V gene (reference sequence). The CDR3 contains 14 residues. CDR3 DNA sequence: TGTGCCACCAGCAGCGAGGGCAGGTCCTATGGCTACACCTTC. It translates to CATSSEGRSYGYTF.

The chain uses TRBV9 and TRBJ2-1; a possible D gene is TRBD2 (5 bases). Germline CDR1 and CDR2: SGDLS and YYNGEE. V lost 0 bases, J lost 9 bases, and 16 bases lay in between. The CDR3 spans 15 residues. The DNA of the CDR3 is TGTGCCAGCAGCGTAGCCGGGATGGCCCGGTCTGAGCAGTTCTTC. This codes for CASSVAGMARSEQFF.

For the CDR3, the DNA is TGTGCCATCTCGCCCGGTCCAGGGTGGGCCGGGGAGCTGTTTTTT. The encoded protein is CAISPGPGWAGELFF. This chain joins TRBV28 and TRBJ2-2; a weak D match, TRBD1 (5 bases). CDR1 and CDR2 from the germline V gene are MDHEN and SYDVKM. The CDR3 contains 15 residues. Trimming took off 10 bases at V and 6 bases at J, with 21 bases between the two ends.

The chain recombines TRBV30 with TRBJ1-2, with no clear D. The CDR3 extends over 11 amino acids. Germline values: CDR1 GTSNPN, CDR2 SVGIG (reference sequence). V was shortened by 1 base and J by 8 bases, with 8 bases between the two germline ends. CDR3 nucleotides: TGTGCCTGGAGTGCGAGGGTCGGCTACACCTTC. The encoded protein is CAWSARVGYTF. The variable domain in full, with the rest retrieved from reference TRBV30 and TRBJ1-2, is SQTIHQWPATLVQPVGSPLSLECTVEGTSNPNLYWYRQAAGRGLQLLFYSVGIGQISSEVPQNLSASRPQDRQFILSSKKLLLSDSGFYLCAWSARVGYTFGSGTRLTVV.

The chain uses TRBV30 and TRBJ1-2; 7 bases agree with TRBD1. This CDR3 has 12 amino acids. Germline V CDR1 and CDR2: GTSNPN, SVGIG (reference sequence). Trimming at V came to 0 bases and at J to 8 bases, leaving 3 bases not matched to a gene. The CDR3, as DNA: TGTGCCTGGAGTGTCGACAGGGCAGGCTACACCTTC. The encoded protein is CAWSVDRAGYTF.

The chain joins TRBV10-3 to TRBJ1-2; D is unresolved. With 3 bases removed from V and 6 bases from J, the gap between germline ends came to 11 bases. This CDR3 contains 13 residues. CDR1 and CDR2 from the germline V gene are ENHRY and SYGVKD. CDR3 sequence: CAISEDIFDGYTF. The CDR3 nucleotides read TGTGCCATCAGTGAAGACATTTTTGATGGCTACACCTTC.

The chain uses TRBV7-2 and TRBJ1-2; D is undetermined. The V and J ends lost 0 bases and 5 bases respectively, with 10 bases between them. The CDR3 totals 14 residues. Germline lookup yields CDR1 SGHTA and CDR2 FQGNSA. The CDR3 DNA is TGTGCCAGCAGCTTAGCTAGGACTGCTTATGGCTACACCTTC. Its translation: CASSLARTAYGYTF.

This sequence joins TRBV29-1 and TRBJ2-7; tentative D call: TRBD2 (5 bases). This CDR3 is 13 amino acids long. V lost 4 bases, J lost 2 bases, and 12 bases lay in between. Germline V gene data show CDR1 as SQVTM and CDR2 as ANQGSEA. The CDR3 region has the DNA TGCAGCGTTGGGACGCGGAGGCCCTACGAGCAGTACTTC. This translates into CSVGTRRPYEQYF.

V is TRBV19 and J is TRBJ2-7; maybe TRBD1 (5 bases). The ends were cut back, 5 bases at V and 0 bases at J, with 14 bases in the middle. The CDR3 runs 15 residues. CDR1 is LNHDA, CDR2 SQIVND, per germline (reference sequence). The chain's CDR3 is CASSSRVRSSYEQYF. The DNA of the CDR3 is TGTGCCAGTAGTTCCAGGGTTCGGAGCTCCTACGAGCAGTACTTC.

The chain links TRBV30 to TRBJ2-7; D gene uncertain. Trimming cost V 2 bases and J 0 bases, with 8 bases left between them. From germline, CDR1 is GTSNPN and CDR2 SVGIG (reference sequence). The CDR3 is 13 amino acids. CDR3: CAWSRRISYEQYF. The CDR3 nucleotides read TGTGCCTGGAGTCGGCGGATCTCCTACGAGCAGTACTTC.

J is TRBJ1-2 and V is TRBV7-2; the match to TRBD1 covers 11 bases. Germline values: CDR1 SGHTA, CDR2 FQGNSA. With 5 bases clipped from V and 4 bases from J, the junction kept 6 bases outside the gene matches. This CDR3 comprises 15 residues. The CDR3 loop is CASSGGTGGSYGYTF. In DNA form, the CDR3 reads TGTGCCAGCAGCGGGGGGACAGGGGGTAGCTATGGCTACACCTTC.

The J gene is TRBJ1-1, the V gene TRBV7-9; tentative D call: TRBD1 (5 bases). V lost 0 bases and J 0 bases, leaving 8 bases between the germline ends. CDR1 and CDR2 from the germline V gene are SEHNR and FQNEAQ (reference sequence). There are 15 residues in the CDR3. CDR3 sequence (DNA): TGTGCCAGCAGCTTAGCCGGACAACTGAACACTGAAGCTTTCTTT. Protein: CASSLAGQLNTEAFF.

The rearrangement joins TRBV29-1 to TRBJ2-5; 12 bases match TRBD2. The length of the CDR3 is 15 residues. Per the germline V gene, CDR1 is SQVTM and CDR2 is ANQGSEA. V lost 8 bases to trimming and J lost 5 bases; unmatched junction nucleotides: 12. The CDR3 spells CSSKRTSGGRETQYF. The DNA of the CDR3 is TGCAGCTCAAAACGCACTAGCGGGGGGAGGGAGACCCAGTACTTC.

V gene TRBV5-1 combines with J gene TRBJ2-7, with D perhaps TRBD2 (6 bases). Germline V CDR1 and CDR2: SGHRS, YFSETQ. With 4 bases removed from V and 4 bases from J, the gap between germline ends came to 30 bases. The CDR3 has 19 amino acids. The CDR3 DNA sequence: TGCGCCAGCAGCCGTCCCGAAGGGTCCTCAGACGGGGGATTTTACGAGCAGTACTTC. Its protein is CASSRPEGSSDGGFYEQYF.

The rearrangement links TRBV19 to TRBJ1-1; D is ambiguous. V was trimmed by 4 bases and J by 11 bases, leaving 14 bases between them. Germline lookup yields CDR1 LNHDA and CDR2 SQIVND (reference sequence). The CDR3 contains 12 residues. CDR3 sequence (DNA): TGTGCCAGTAGTAAGACGGGAGGTGGGGCTTTCTTT. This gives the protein CASSKTGGGAFF.

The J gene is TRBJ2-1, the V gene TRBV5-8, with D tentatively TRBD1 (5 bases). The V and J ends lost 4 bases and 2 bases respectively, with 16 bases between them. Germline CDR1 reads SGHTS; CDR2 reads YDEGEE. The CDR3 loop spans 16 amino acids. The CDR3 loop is CASSPTVGATYNEQFF. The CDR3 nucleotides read TGTGCCAGCAGCCCGACGGTAGGGGCCACCTACAATGAGCAGTTCTTC.

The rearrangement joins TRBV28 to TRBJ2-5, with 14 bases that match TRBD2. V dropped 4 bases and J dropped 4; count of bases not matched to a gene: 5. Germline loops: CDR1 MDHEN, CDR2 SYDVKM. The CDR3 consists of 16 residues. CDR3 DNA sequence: TGTGCCAGCAGTTCTCCGACTAGCGGGAGGGTAGAGACCCAGTACTTC. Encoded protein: CASSSPTSGRVETQYF.